Sequencing of this T cell receptor (beta chain) was carried out in a study of T-cell reconstitution after alpha-beta-depleted transplantation in children. Unique molecular identifiers were used to barcode this TCRbeta library. TCRdb re-derived calls from the PCR reads in MiXCR, one entry per CDR3 protein. The table records some 550,000 distinct CDR3 sequences, roughly 18% of them present only once. This CDR3 is 12 amino acids long. V lost 9 bases and J 3 bases, leaving 9 bases between the germline ends. Germline V gene data show CDR1 as SNHLY and CDR2 as FYNNEI. Sample: PBMCs from the stem cell graft donor, taken from the stem cell graft. This sequence joins TRBV2 and TRBJ2-4; D might be TRBD2 (6 bases). The origin of this receptor is a human donor who donated a stem cell graft to a child with acute lymphoblastic leukemia. CDR3 coding DNA: TGTGCCAGTGAGGGAGGCAAAAACATTCAGTACTTC. This sequence encodes CASEGGKNIQYF.